The rows below give T cell receptor beta chains drawn from one sample of a study of OX40 agonist ivuxolimab in advanced cancers. Sequencing used immunoSEQ multiplex PCR; TCRdb keeps in-frame clones, though not all of them. The sample contains just over 60,000 clones, more than 85% of which appear only once. Material: CD4+ or CD8+ T cells sorted from blood, obtained in a trial of the OX40 agonist ivuxolimab. The source is an adult with an advanced solid tumor such as melanoma, head and neck, liver or kidney cancer. The CDR3 runs from the conserved cysteine through the conserved F or W. D genes are given only for firm matches. Clone sizes are given selectively: once, few, many, or a class where the clone is expanded.

V	J	size	D	CDR3	DNA
TRBV7-9	TRBJ1-1	.	.	CASSPPWTEAFF	TGTGCCAGCAGCCCCCCGTGGACTGAAGCTTTCTTT
TRBV2	TRBJ1-3	.	.	CASSNGNTIYF	TGTGCCAGCAGTAATGGAAACACCATATATTTT
TRBV11-2	TRBJ2-7	.	.	CASSLSSGGGQYEQYF	TGTGCCAGCAGCTTAAGCTCGGGCGGCGGGCAGTACGAGCAGTACTTC
TRBV5-1	TRBJ2-3	.	TRBD1	CASSPPGQGFGVDTQYF	TGCGCCAGCAGCCCGCCGGGACAGGGGTTCGGGGTAGATACGCAGTATTTT
TRBV6-5	TRBJ2-7	.	TRBD2	CASRGTSGVREQYF	TGTGCCAGCAGAGGGACTAGCGGTGTACGTGAGCAGTACTTC
TRBV29-1	TRBJ2-1	.	TRBD1	CSGGTVNEQFF	TGCAGCGGGGGGACAGTCAATGAGCAGTTCTTC
TRBV27	TRBJ2-7	once	.	CASSLGGGRGYEQYF	TGTGCCAGCAGTTTAGGAGGGGGACGAGGATACGAGCAGTACTTC
TRBV9	TRBJ1-2	.	.	CASSVDAQFVYGYTF	TGTGCCAGCAGCGTAGATGCGCAGTTCGTCTATGGCTACACCTTC
TRBV19	TRBJ1-1	.	.	CASSPRGNTEAFF	TGTGCCAGTAGTCCGAGGGGGAACACTGAAGCTTTCTTT
TRBV30	TRBJ1-6	.	.	CAWIPTPGNSPLHF	TGTGCCTGGATTCCGACCCCGGGGAATTCACCCCTCCACTTT
TRBV9	TRBJ1-1	.	.	CASSVGDTSPDYTEAFF	TGTGCCAGCAGCGTAGGGGACACCAGTCCGGATTACACTGAAGCTTTCTTT
TRBV5-8	TRBJ2-3	.	.	CASILGAGMRLTDTQYF	TGTGCCAGCATCCTAGGGGCGGGAATGCGCCTCACAGATACGCAGTATTTT
TRBV5-1	TRBJ2-5	.	TRBD1	CASSLGEDRGETQYF	TGCGCCAGCAGCTTGGGCGAGGACAGGGGGGAGACCCAGTACTTC
TRBV19	TRBJ2-7	.	TRBD1	CASSSERGTGTYEQYF	TGTGCCAGTAGTTCGGAGCGTGGGACAGGAACCTACGAGCAGTACTTC
TRBV9	TRBJ2-6	.	.	CASSVVGAGANVLTF	TGTGCCAGCAGCGTAGTAGGGGCAGGGGCCAACGTCCTGACTTTC
TRBV13	TRBJ1-4	.	.	CASSSRTYGEKLFF	TGTGCCAGCAGCTCTCGGACCTATGGGGAAAAACTGTTTTTT
TRBV2	TRBJ2-5	once	.	CASSVMETQYF	TGTGCCAGCAGTGTAATGGAGACCCAGTACTTC
TRBV2	TRBJ1-5	.	TRBD1	CASRRTGVNQPQHF	TGTGCCAGCAGAAGGACAGGGGTCAATCAGCCCCAGCATTTT
TRBV5-1	TRBJ2-7	.	.	CASSLGRYEQYF	TGCGCCAGCAGCTTGGGTCGCTACGAGCAGTACTTC
TRBV7-6	TRBJ2-3	.	TRBD2	CASSFTLAGGMDTQYF	TGTGCCAGCAGCTTCACACTAGCGGGGGGAATGGATACGCAGTATTTT
TRBV30	TRBJ1-3	.	.	CAWGTGRNSGNTIYF	TGTGCCTGGGGTACGGGACGAAACTCTGGAAACACCATATATTTT
TRBV6-5	TRBJ2-7	.	.	CASTNQKGQYF	TGTGCCAGCACCAACCAGAAGGGGCAGTACTTC
TRBV5-5	TRBJ2-1	.	TRBD2	CASSTLAGANNEQFF	TGTGCCAGCAGCACCCTAGCGGGAGCTAACAATGAGCAGTTCTTC
TRBV7-3	TRBJ2-2	.	TRBD1	CASSSQTGGIGELFF	TGTGCCAGCAGCTCTCAGACAGGGGGCATCGGGGAGCTGTTTTTT
TRBV7-9	TRBJ1-5	few	.	CASSLGSGAGQPQHF	TGTGCCAGCAGCTTAGGGTCGGGGGCTGGTCAGCCCCAGCATTTT
TRBV30	TRBJ1-1	.	.	CAWTSRGGLVKTEAFF	TGTGCCTGGACCTCAAGGGGGGGTCTGGTGAAGACTGAAGCTTTCTTT
TRBV7-8	TRBJ2-1	.	TRBD2	CASSPYRGGSYNEQFF	TGTGCCAGCAGTCCGTATCGGGGAGGGTCCTACAATGAGCAGTTCTTC
TRBV9	TRBJ2-2	.	TRBD1	CASSATGFSGELFF	TGTGCCAGCAGCGCGACAGGGTTTTCCGGGGAGCTGTTTTTT
TRBV18	TRBJ1-5	.	TRBD1	CASSLGTGGSYQPQHF	TGTGCCAGCTCACTTGGGACAGGCGGCTCCTATCAGCCCCAGCATTTT